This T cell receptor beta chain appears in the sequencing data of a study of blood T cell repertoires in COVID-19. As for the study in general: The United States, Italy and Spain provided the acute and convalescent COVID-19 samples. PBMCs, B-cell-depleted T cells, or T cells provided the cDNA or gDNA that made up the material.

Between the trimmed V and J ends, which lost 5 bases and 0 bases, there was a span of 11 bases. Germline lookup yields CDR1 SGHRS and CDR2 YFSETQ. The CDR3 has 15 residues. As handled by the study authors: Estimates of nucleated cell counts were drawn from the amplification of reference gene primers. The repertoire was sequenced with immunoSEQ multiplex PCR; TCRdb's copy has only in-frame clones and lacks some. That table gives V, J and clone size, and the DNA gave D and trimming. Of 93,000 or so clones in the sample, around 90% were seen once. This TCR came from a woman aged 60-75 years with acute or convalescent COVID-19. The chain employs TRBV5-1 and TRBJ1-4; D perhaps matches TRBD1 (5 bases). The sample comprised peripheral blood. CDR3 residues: CASRDGAPTNEKLFF. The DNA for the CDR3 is TGCGCCAGCAGGGATGGGGCCCCAACTAATGAAAAACTGTTTTTT.